The 28 T cell receptor beta chains listed next were all sequenced from one sample in a study of blood T cell repertoires in COVID-19. Here immunoSEQ multiplex PCR was the method, and the copy in TCRdb shows in-frame clones only, minus some. Altogether fewer than 150,000 clones are present, roughly 80% being singletons, with the ten largest covering under 2%. Sample: peripheral blood. These receptor sequences come from a man aged 50-60 years with acute or convalescent COVID-19.

This chain joins TRBV9 and TRBJ1-3; 9 bases line up with TRBD1. In germline, CDR1 is SGDLS, CDR2 YYNGEE. Trimming cost V 4 bases and J 4 bases; bases outside gene matches: 6. The CDR3 loop spans 15 amino acids. CDR3: CASSSSGTGGNTIYF. The DNA of the CDR3 is TGTGCCAGCAGCTCCTCGGGGACAGGGGGAAACACCATATATTTT.

The chain is built from TRBV2 and TRBJ1-5; no clear D gene. The V gene's germline CDR1 is SNHLY and CDR2 FYNNEI. V dropped 6 bases and J dropped 5 bases, with 14 bases sitting between them. The CDR3 has 14 residues. The CDR3 DNA follows: TGTGCCAGCAGAGCCCTGGAGTATGATCAGCCCCAGCATTTT. Amino acids: CASRALEYDQPQHF.

V is TRBV5-1 and J is TRBJ1-4; 8 bases are a match to TRBD1. Looked up from germline, CDR1 is SGHRS and CDR2 is YFSETQ. This CDR3 comprises 13 residues. With V trimmed by 3 bases and J by 10 bases, 5 bases remained unmatched. The CDR3: CASSSTTGGKLFF. The CDR3 coding sequence is TGCGCCAGCAGCTCAACTACAGGGGGAAAACTGTTTTTT.

The gene calls are TRBV19 and TRBJ1-1; D unclear. Between the trimmed V and J ends, which lost 3 bases and 7 bases, there was a span of 9 bases. Germline V gene sequence: CDR1 LNHDA, CDR2 SQIVND (reference sequence). There are 12 residues in the CDR3. The CDR3 nucleotides read TGTGCCAGTAGTATTGGAGTAGTTGAAGCTTTCTTT. Encoded protein: CASSIGVVEAFF. Combining the CDR3 with reference TRBV19 and TRBJ1-1 gives the whole variable domain DGGITQSPKYLFRKEGQNVTLSCEQNLNHDAMYWYRQDPGQGLRLIYYSQIVNDFQKGDIAEGYSVSREKKESFPLTVTSAQKNPTAFYLCASSIGVVEAFFGQGTRLTVV.

In its sample, this clone was seen a few times. The rearrangement links TRBV19 to TRBJ2-3; possible D gene TRBD1, 6 bases. CDR1 and CDR2 (germline): LNHDA, SQIVND (reference sequence). The CDR3 is 14 amino acids. Trimming left V 8 bases short and J 2 bases short, with 14 bases between. The CDR3, as DNA: TGTGCCAGTGGGGGCCCCCGCCCCACAGATACGCAGTATTTT. Translation gives CASGGPRPTDTQYF.

The chain uses TRBV20-1 and TRBJ1-2; possibly TRBD1 for D (6 bases). Trimming removed 7 bases from V and 8 bases from J, with 11 bases in between. This CDR3 spans 10 amino acids. Germline V gene lookup returns CDR1 DFQATT and CDR2 SNEGSKA (reference sequence). In DNA form, the CDR3 reads TGCAGTGTCAACAGGGACGGCTACACCTTC. Its protein product is CSVNRDGYTF.

This sequence joins TRBV19 and TRBJ2-5, with unresolved D. Trimming shortened V by 3 bases and J by 1 base, and 9 bases separated the two germline ends. This CDR3 is built from 14 residues. CDR1 and CDR2 (germline): LNHDA, SQIVND (reference sequence). The CDR3 region is CASSIGLVQETQYF. CDR3 bases: TGTGCCAGTAGTATCGGCCTAGTCCAAGAGACCCAGTACTTC.

The chain is built from TRBV5-1 and TRBJ1-2; D unresolved. The CDR3 consists of 13 residues. The V end was cut by 3 bases, the J end by 8 bases, with 14 bases between. Germline V CDR1 and CDR2: SGHRS, YFSETQ. CDR3 amino acids: CASSYQIDSGYTF. The CDR3 DNA reads TGCGCCAGCAGCTACCAGATAGACTCCGGCTACACCTTC.

The chain combines TRBV6-1 with TRBJ1-2, with a tentative D call TRBD1 (6 bases). Germline values: CDR1 MNHNS, CDR2 SASEGT. This CDR3 has 16 amino acids. Trimming cost V 1 base and J 0 bases, with 12 bases left between them. Written as DNA, the CDR3 is TGTGCCAGCAGTGAAGTCAGGGGTACTGCTAACTATGGCTACACCTTC. Amino acids: CASSEVRGTANYGYTF.

This chain connects TRBV6-5 to TRBJ2-2; tentative D call: TRBD2 (6 bases). The CDR3 is made up of 15 amino acids. Germline V gene data show CDR1 as MNHEY and CDR2 as SVGAGI. The V end lost 0 bases, the J end lost 4 bases, and 9 bases lay between the germline ends. CDR3 sequence (DNA): TGTGCCAGCAGTTACTCGGAGGGTCGCACCGGGGAGCTGTTTTTT. Its protein product is CASSYSEGRTGELFF.

The rearrangement links TRBV28 to TRBJ1-1; D may be TRBD1 (6 bases). The germline gives CDR1 MDHEN, CDR2 SYDVKM. Trimming left V 7 bases short and J 1 base short, with 13 bases between. This CDR3 region has 14 residues. The CDR3 DNA reads TGTGCCAGCATTCTATCGACAGGGAACACTGAAGCTTTCTTT. Translated: CASILSTGNTEAFF.

CDR3 sequence reads: CASNRGISGETQYF. Written as DNA, the CDR3 is TGTGCCAGCAACAGGGGGATCTCTGGAGAGACCCAGTACTTC. The J gene is TRBJ2-5, the V gene TRBV2, with 8 nucleotides matching TRBD1. Germline V lookup: CDR1 SNHLY, CDR2 FYNNEI. CDR3 length: 14 amino acids. The J segment lost 4 bases and the V segment lost 7 bases, leaving 8 bases of the junction unmatched.

The chain couples TRBV10-3 to TRBJ1-3; 8 positions match TRBD1. The CDR3 runs to 16 residues. V trimming: 5 bases; J trimming: 0 bases; junction bases outside the gene matches: 6. CDR1 and CDR2 from the germline V gene are ENHRY and SYGVKD. Here the CDR3 reads CAISSPGQDSGNTIYF. The CDR3 region has the DNA TGTGCCATCAGTTCCCCGGGACAGGACTCTGGAAACACCATATATTTT.

This clone was detected only a few times. This rearrangement joins TRBV5-1 to TRBJ1-4; D call uncertain. Trimming removed 0 bases from V and 4 bases from J, with 7 bases in between. Germline V gives CDR1 SGHRS, CDR2 YFSETQ. CDR3 length: 14 residues. CDR3 in DNA: TGCGCCAGCAGCTTGGGTCACGGTAATGAAAAACTGTTTTTT. It translates to CASSLGHGNEKLFF.

This rearrangement joins TRBV10-1 to TRBJ2-3; 7 nucleotides agree with TRBD1. V was clipped by 4 bases and J by 3 bases; unmatched bases: 4. CDR3 length: 14 amino acids. Germline V gene lookup returns CDR1 WNHNN and CDR2 SYGVQD (reference sequence). The DNA of the CDR3 is TGCGCCAGCAGTGTTAGGGGGCCAACAGATACGCAGTATTTT. Its translation is CASSVRGPTDTQYF.

The chain combines TRBV19 with TRBJ1-3; 7 nucleotides line up with TRBD1. J gave up 5 bases and V 6 bases, and 4 bases lay outside the gene matches. The CDR3 totals 13 residues. In germline, CDR1 is LNHDA, CDR2 SQIVND (reference sequence). The CDR3 DNA follows: TGTGCCAGTAGCCAGGACAGGCGAAACACCATATATTTT. Amino acid sequence: CASSQDRRNTIYF.

The chain employs TRBV24-1 and TRBJ2-7; 7 nucleotides line up with TRBD1. Germline V lookup: CDR1 KGHDR, CDR2 SFDVKD. With V trimmed by 3 bases and J by 7 bases, 2 bases remained unmatched. This CDR3 contains 12 residues. CDR3 sequence (DNA): TGTGCCACCAGTGATCACAGGGGTGAGCAGTACTTC. Its translation: CATSDHRGEQYF.

The chain recombines TRBV5-6 with TRBJ2-7; 9 bases match TRBD1. The CDR3 spans 14 residues. Losses at the gene ends were 4 bases for V and 3 bases for J; bases not matched to a gene: 5. Germline values: CDR1 SGHDT, CDR2 YYEEEE. CDR3 sequence reads: CASSTETGGYEQYV. In nucleotides, the CDR3 is TGTGCCAGCAGCACAGAGACAGGGGGCTACGAGCAGTACGTC.

The gene calls are TRBV6-5 and TRBJ2-7; D perhaps matches TRBD1 (5 bases). This CDR3 is built from 14 residues. Germline V gives CDR1 MNHEY, CDR2 SVGAGI. V was shortened by 0 bases and J by 5 bases, with 11 bases between the two germline ends. The DNA of the CDR3 is TGTGCCAGCAGTTACTCTAGGGGCTGGAACGAGCAGTACTTC. The encoded protein is CASSYSRGWNEQYF.

V usage is TRBV3-1 (or the pseudogene TRBV3-2) and J usage is TRBJ2-1; 7 nucleotides agree with TRBD1. After removal of 4 bases from V and 4 bases from J, the junction contained 13 bases not matched to a gene. There are 17 residues in the CDR3. Germline V gives CDR1 LGHDT, CDR2 YNNKEL (reference sequence). CDR3 loop: CASSPTGTAVTYNEQFF. The CDR3 coding sequence is TGTGCCAGCAGCCCTACAGGGACAGCGGTAACTTACAATGAGCAGTTCTTC.

This chain joins TRBV19 and TRBJ1-6; D is uncertain. V lost 8 bases to trimming and J lost 7 bases, with 12 bases between them. The germline gives CDR1 LNHDA, CDR2 SQIVND (reference sequence). The CDR3 has 13 amino acids. The CDR3 bases are TGTGCCAGTGGCCGGGTTAGGAATTCACCCCTCCACTTT. Translated: CASGRVRNSPLHF.

This clone was picked up one time. The chain combines TRBV19 with TRBJ1-5; D not resolved. Trimming took 3 bases from V and 4 from J, leaving 13 bases between them. The CDR3 contains 15 residues. The germline V gene encodes CDR1 LNHDA and CDR2 SQIVND (reference sequence). The CDR3: CASSIERAKNQPQHF. The DNA for the CDR3 is TGTGCCAGTAGTATTGAGAGGGCCAAAAATCAGCCCCAGCATTTT.

This clone was counted only a few times. The chain combines TRBV5-8 with TRBJ2-2; 9 bases agree with TRBD1. The CDR3 spans 15 residues. Germline V CDR1 and CDR2: SGHTS, YDEGEE. The ends lost 0 bases at V and 6 bases at J; junction bases unmatched: 3. The CDR3 nucleotides read TGTGCCAGCAGCTTGGAGGACAGGGGAGCCGGGGAGCTGTTTTTT. It codes for CASSLEDRGAGELFF.

This chain connects TRBV29-1 to TRBJ2-2; weak D call: TRBD1 (6 bases). Germline V CDR1 and CDR2: SQVTM, ANQGSEA. The CDR3 contains 15 residues. Between the trimmed V and J ends, which lost 5 bases and 0 bases, there was a span of 13 bases. The CDR3 DNA is TGCAGCGTTACATTGACAGGACCGAACACCGGGGAGCTGTTTTTT. Encoded protein: CSVTLTGPNTGELFF.

CDR3 amino acids: CATSDSDTEAFF. For the CDR3, the DNA is TGTGCCACCAGTGATTCGGACACTGAAGCTTTCTTT. The J gene is TRBJ1-1, the V gene TRBV24-1; no clear D gene. The germline V gene encodes CDR1 KGHDR and CDR2 SFDVKD. The CDR3 covers 12 residues. The germline V and J ends were trimmed by 2 bases and 3 bases, with 3 bases remaining between them.

The table lists this clone with a few counts. The rearrangement links TRBV15 to TRBJ1-3; no clear D gene. The V and J ends lost 0 bases and 1 base respectively, with 10 bases between them. CDR1 is LNHNV, CDR2 YYDKDF, per germline (reference sequence). The CDR3 contains 16 residues. The CDR3: CATSRDFTQSGNTIYF. As DNA, the CDR3 is TGTGCCACCAGCAGAGATTTCACCCAGTCTGGAAACACCATATATTTT.

DNA of the CDR3: TGCGCCAGCAGCTTGACTAGCGGGGGCCACCAAGAGACCCAGTACTTC. Translation gives CASSLTSGGHQETQYF. The V call is TRBV5-1, the J call TRBJ2-5; TRBD2 aligns across 11 bases. Trimming cost V 1 base and J 0 bases; bases outside gene matches: 2. Germline V gene sequence: CDR1 SGHRS, CDR2 YFSETQ. There are 16 residues in the CDR3.

Concerning this clone: Other nucleotide sequences from this sample produce the same CDR3. The chain employs TRBV19 and TRBJ1-5; D is possibly TRBD1 (5 bases). This CDR3 is built from 14 residues. From germline, CDR1 is LNHDA and CDR2 SQIVND (reference sequence). V lost 3 bases, J lost 4 bases, and 10 bases lay in between. This CDR3 is CASSMVGGNQPQHF. CDR3 coding DNA: TGTGCCAGTAGTATGGTCGGGGGAAATCAGCCCCAGCATTTT.